The T cell receptor (beta chain) under discussion was sequenced for a study of CD8+ T cells in alopecia areata. Study-wide background: In an open-label trial, patients got 5 to 10 mg tofacitinib twice daily.

Investigators isolated RNA and reverse transcribed it into cDNA to act as the sequencing template. Only in-frame clones appear in the TCRdb table, and some are missing; sequencing was by immunoSEQ multiplex PCR. Altogether 150,000 or so clones are present, just over 65% being singletons, with the ten largest covering 9.5% to 12%. The TCR sequence derives from a human donor with alopecia areata. The sample was CD8+ T cells sorted from blood, taken at week 0.

The CDR3 nucleotides read TGTGCCAGCAGCTTAGGGGGAGCCTACCCTTACGAGCAGTACTTC. Its translation is CASSLGGAYPYEQYF. The chain is built from TRBV13 and TRBJ2-7, with D possibly being TRBD2 (5 bases). Germline V gene sequence: CDR1 PRHDT, CDR2 FYEKMQ (reference sequence). V lost 0 bases and J 4 bases, leaving 13 bases between the germline ends. CDR3 length: 15 residues.